The 15 T cell receptor beta chains presented below share a single source sample, sequenced in a study of shared clonotypes between healthy human individuals. The protocol was immunoSEQ multiplex PCR, while the TCRdb copy is restricted to in-frame clones and leaves out a portion. The sample has roughly 680,000 clones; around 70% are singletons. Sequenced input: memory CD4+ T cells sorted from blood. Regarding subset: CD45RA-negative fraction. All receptors come from a woman aged 25 to 39 in good health.

This chain uses TRBV7-8 with TRBJ2-5, with 12 bases lining up with TRBD2. CDR1 SGHVS and CDR2 FQNEAQ come from the germline V gene. This CDR3 spans 17 amino acids. Unmatched junction bases numbered 6, after V lost 2 bases and J lost 2 bases. As DNA, the CDR3 is TGTGCCAGCAGCTTATCTAGACTAGCGGGGGCTCAAGAGACCCAGTACTTC. Amino acids: CASSLSRLAGAQETQYF.

In this sample, this clone turned up a few times. This rearrangement joins TRBV10-1 to TRBJ1-4; D is ambiguous. The CDR3 totals 13 residues. Per the germline V gene, CDR1 is WNHNN and CDR2 is SYGVQD (reference sequence). With 5 bases removed from V and 8 bases from J, the gap between germline ends came to 12 bases. CDR3 sequence: CASSTAVREKLFF. CDR3 nucleotide sequence: TGCGCCAGCAGTACGGCAGTTCGCGAAAAACTGTTTTTT.

The chain combines TRBV2 with TRBJ2-1; weak D call: TRBD2 (7 bases). V shed 4 bases and J shed 7 bases, with 17 bases lying between them. Looked up from germline, CDR1 is SNHLY and CDR2 is FYNNEI. The CDR3 has 15 residues. CDR3 region: CASSVASGQRNEQFF. The DNA of the CDR3 is TGTGCCAGCAGTGTAGCTAGCGGACAGAGGAATGAGCAGTTCTTC.

This clone was found many times. V and J are TRBV7-2 and TRBJ2-5; tentatively, D is TRBD2 (5 bases). CDR1 is SGHTA and CDR2 is FQGNSA in the germline V gene. CDR3 length equals 13 residues. V was trimmed by 6 bases and J by 5 bases, leaving 13 bases between them. CDR3 residues: CASSRTLGETQYF. In DNA form, the CDR3 reads TGTGCCAGCAGTAGGACTCTTGGGGAGACCCAGTACTTC.

The chain joins TRBV5-1 to TRBJ2-3; tentative D call: TRBD2 (7 bases). Trimming took off 6 bases at V and 5 bases at J, with 22 bases between the two ends. CDR3 length equals 16 residues. Germline V CDR1 and CDR2: SGHRS, YFSETQ. The CDR3 nucleotides are TGCGCCAGCACCTCGGGAGGTTGGGTGGGACAAGATACGCAGTATTTT. This encodes CASTSGGWVGQDTQYF.

Comments on this clone: This specimen includes other DNA sequences encoding the same CDR3. V and J are TRBV30 and TRBJ1-5; D is uncertain. V lost 0 bases and J 3 bases, leaving 6 bases between the germline ends. The CDR3 has 13 amino acids. Germline CDR1 is GTSNPN and CDR2 is SVGIG (reference sequence). For the CDR3, the DNA is TGTGCCTGGAGTGTACGAAACAATCAGCCCCAGCATTTT. It translates to CAWSVRNNQPQHF.

The rearrangement uses TRBV5-1 and TRBJ2-3; D possibly matches TRBD1 or TRBD2 (6 bases each). Germline lookup yields CDR1 SGHRS and CDR2 YFSETQ. The V and J ends lost 5 bases and 0 bases respectively, with 10 bases between them. The CDR3 contains 14 residues. The CDR3 spells CASRPGASTDTQYF. The CDR3 bases are TGCGCCAGCAGACCGGGGGCAAGCACAGATACGCAGTATTTT.

Comments on this clone: Sequence at one end of the junction differs from germline and may be a read error. The V call is TRBV28, the J call TRBJ1-2, with D perhaps TRBD1 (5 bases). Germline V gives CDR1 MDHEN, CDR2 SYDVKM. There are 11 residues in the CDR3. The CDR3 loop is CASRSGGDLSF. The CDR3 DNA reads as TGTGCCAGCAGATCTGGGGGGGACCTCTCCTTC.

The V call is TRBV7-9, the J call TRBJ1-2; TRBD1 aligns across 8 bases. The germline CDR1 and CDR2 sequences are SEHNR and FQNEAQ (reference sequence). This CDR3 region has 15 residues. V shed 7 bases and J 3 bases; nucleotides not matched to a gene: 10. The chain's CDR3 is CASIPQGAIDYGYTF. CDR3 coding DNA: TGTGCCAGCATCCCTCAGGGGGCTATCGACTATGGCTACACCTTC.

This chain links TRBV5-1 with TRBJ2-3; D is undetermined. The CDR3 sequence is 15 residues long. With 0 bases removed from V and 0 bases from J, the gap between germline ends came to 8 bases. The germline V gene has CDR1 SGHRS and CDR2 YFSETQ. The CDR3 sequence: CASSLDPSSTDTQYF. CDR3 in DNA: TGCGCCAGCAGCTTGGATCCCTCTAGCACAGATACGCAGTATTTT.

The chain recombines TRBV11-2 with TRBJ1-4; D perhaps matches TRBD1 (6 bases). CDR1 and CDR2 (germline): SGHAT, FQNNGV. V gave up 1 base and J gave up 3 bases, with 12 bases separating them. This CDR3 contains 16 residues. Written as DNA, the CDR3 is TGTGCCAGCAGCTTAGTGGGGGGCGCGGCTAATGAAAAACTGTTTTTT. Its translation is CASSLVGGAANEKLFF.

This clone has a count of ten or more. The chain has TRBV5-1 and TRBJ2-5; 11 bases map to TRBD2. Germline V gene data show CDR1 as SGHRS and CDR2 as YFSETQ. The V segment lost 4 bases and the J segment 5 bases; nucleotides outside the gene matches: 13. The CDR3 is 17 amino acids. As DNA, the CDR3 is TGCGCCAGCAGCGTTATCTTTCTAGCGGGAGGTGGGGAGACCCAGTACTTC. Encoded protein: CASSVIFLAGGGETQYF.

At least ten counts were recorded for this clone. The chain uses TRBV19 and TRBJ2-6, with D tentatively TRBD2 (6 bases). CDR1 and CDR2 from the germline V gene are LNHDA and SQIVND (reference sequence). This CDR3 region has 21 residues. V lost 4 bases, J lost 0 bases, and 25 bases lay in between. CDR3 nucleotides: TGTGCCAGTAGTAACCTAAGAGGCACAGCGGGCGTAACCTCTGGGGCCAACGTCCTGACTTTC. This sequence encodes CASSNLRGTAGVTSGANVLTF.

The V gene is TRBV6-1, the J gene TRBJ2-1, with TRBD2 matching 10 bases. The trim removed 8 bases at V and 9 bases at J, leaving 7 bases unmatched. CDR1 is MNHNS and CDR2 is SASEGT in the germline V gene. The CDR3 is 13 amino acids. CDR3 protein: CASSPSGSIEQFF. CDR3 nucleotide sequence: TGTGCCAGCTCGCCTAGCGGGAGTATTGAGCAGTTCTTC.

This clone was counted between two and nine times. The V call is TRBV28, the J call TRBJ1-4; 7 positions match TRBD1. CDR3 length equals 18 residues. The V segment lost 4 bases and the J segment 8 bases; nucleotides outside the gene matches: 19. Germline-derived CDR1 and CDR2 are MDHEN and SYDVKM. The CDR3 region has the DNA TGTGCCAGCAGTTCCTCCGGGACAGCACCATACACTCTGGAAAAACTGTTTTTT. Translating it yields CASSSSGTAPYTLEKLFF.